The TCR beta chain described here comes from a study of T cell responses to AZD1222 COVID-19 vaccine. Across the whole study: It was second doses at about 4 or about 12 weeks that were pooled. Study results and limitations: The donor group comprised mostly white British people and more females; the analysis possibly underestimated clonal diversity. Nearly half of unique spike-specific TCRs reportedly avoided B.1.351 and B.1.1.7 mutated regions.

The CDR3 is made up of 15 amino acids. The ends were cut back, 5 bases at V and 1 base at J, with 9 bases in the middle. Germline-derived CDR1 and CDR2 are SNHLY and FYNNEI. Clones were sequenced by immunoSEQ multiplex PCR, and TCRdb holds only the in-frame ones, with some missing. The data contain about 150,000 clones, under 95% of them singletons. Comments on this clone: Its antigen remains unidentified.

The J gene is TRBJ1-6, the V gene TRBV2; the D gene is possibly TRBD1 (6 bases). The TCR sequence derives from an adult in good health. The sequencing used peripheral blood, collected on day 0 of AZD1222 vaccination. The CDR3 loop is CASSPTGSYNSPLHF. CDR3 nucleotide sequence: TGTGCCAGCAGTCCTACAGGGTCCTATAATTCACCCCTCCACTTT.